A selection of T cell receptor beta chains follows, all from one sample in a study of blood T cell repertoires in COVID-19. Only in-frame clones appear in the TCRdb table, and some are missing; sequencing was by immunoSEQ multiplex PCR. The sample comprises 150,000 to 200,000 clones, 80% to 95% of which are singletons, and 4.5% to 5% rests with the top ten. The sample taken for sequencing was peripheral blood. The receptors were gathered from a man aged 30 to 39 with COVID-19, enrolled during active disease. CDR3s include the opening cysteine and the closing phenylalanine or tryptophan. The order of the fields is J gene, clone size, V gene, CDR3 protein. Not every row has a clone size; where given, it reads once, few, many or a size class.

TRBJ2-7	once	TRBV20-1	CSASNYEQYF
TRBJ1-5	NA	TRBV6-1	CASSEARTGQPQHF
TRBJ2-3	NA	TRBV7-9	CASSLVTGGTDTQYF
TRBJ1-1	NA	TRBV6-6	CASSSQGEMNTEAFF
TRBJ1-1	NA	TRBV19	CASFGTGGGGSEAFF
TRBJ2-1	NA	TRBV28	CASSEREIRFF
TRBJ2-3	NA	TRBV5-1	CASTSDISTDTQYF
TRBJ1-3	few	TRBV6-5	CASSHWDRIGNTIYF
TRBJ1-1	NA	TRBV3-1/TRBV3-2	CASSHGDGRRTEAFF
TRBJ2-1	NA	TRBV10-3	CAISETGGIKRGEQFF
TRBJ2-7	NA	TRBV4-3	CASSHGQFYEQYF
TRBJ1-1	NA	TRBV6-5	CASSRTDSTEAFF
TRBJ2-4	NA	TRBV7-2	CASSPGTGFIAKNIQYF
TRBJ2-7	once	TRBV19	CASSLSHVRGGLSYEQYF
TRBJ2-7	NA	TRBV6-5	CASSYSGRGVYEQYF
TRBJ2-1	NA	TRBV5-4	CASSLATSGRANEQFF
TRBJ2-2	NA	TRBV7-3	CASSHELSGELFF
TRBJ1-4	NA	TRBV9	CASSPRGVNEKLFF
TRBJ2-2	NA	TRBV18	CASPGQGANTGELFF
TRBJ2-1	NA	TRBV27	CASSPGAPHDNEQFF
TRBJ2-1	NA	TRBV28	CGSSLPGVGGNEQFF
TRBJ2-5	NA	TRBV18	CASTGTSQETQYF
TRBJ1-2	NA	TRBV3-1/TRBV3-2	CASSQQGALKSGYTF
TRBJ1-4	NA	TRBV14	CASSQPPGVREIWVSEKLFF
TRBJ2-7	NA	TRBV4-2	CASSQESQGANEQYF
TRBJ1-6	NA	TRBV5-1	CASSLNDQRAGQPLHF
TRBJ1-5	NA	TRBV7-8	CASRQDRGLSNQPQHF
TRBJ1-2	NA	TRBV7-9	CASSLLGQGTNYGYTF
TRBJ2-5	few	TRBV4-3	CASSQDVGTGETQYF
TRBJ2-7	NA	TRBV4-1	CASSDPGGESSYEQYF
TRBJ1-1	NA	TRBV29-1	CSVELGGRRDRAFF
TRBJ1-3	NA	TRBV19	CASVDRGNSGNTIYF
TRBJ2-7	NA	TRBV7-6	CASSLRGGNTYEQYF
TRBJ2-3	NA	TRBV19	CASSKAQGLRDTQYF
TRBJ2-1	NA	TRBV9	CASSSRGAGSEQFF
TRBJ1-4	NA	TRBV4-2	CASSHRGVLFF
TRBJ1-3	NA	TRBV7-2	CASSPRQAGNTIYF
TRBJ1-1	NA	TRBV18	CASSPSTGLNTEAFF